This T cell receptor (beta chain) was identified in a study of human T cells and chemical hapten exposure. Study-wide results and limits: Each of the donors had alopecia, so their immune responses may not resemble those of healthy people. TCRs exceeding 1 in 1000 frequency stayed unchanged with DPC sensitization.

As to time point: patch test 3, about 24 weeks after DPC sensitization. Stated treatment: therapeutic diphenylcyclopropenone sensitization with weekly scalp DPC. From whole blood left unfractionated, total RNA was extracted. The V end lost 5 bases, the J end lost 6 bases, and 14 bases lay between the germline ends. The CDR3 is 13 amino acids. CDR1 is SGHTA, CDR2 FQGNSA, per germline. This clonotype was observed a few times. The antigen remains unidentified. This may be a read error, as it is one base from a much larger clone. TCRdb re-called the RACE reads through MiXCR, storing one row per CDR3 protein. The data contain roughly 130,000 distinct CDR3 sequences, around 10% of them singletons.

Sequencing was performed on whole blood, taken in connection with sensitization to the hapten diphenylcyclopropenone (DPC). The chain has TRBV7-2 and TRBJ2-7, with D unclear. The source is a woman between 50 and 59 years old with alopecia areata. Some clones in this sample may be carry-over from other donors' samples. The chain's CDR3 is CASSQRRDGEQYF. The CDR3, as DNA: TGTGCCAGCAGCCAAAGACGCGACGGCGAGCAGTACTTC.